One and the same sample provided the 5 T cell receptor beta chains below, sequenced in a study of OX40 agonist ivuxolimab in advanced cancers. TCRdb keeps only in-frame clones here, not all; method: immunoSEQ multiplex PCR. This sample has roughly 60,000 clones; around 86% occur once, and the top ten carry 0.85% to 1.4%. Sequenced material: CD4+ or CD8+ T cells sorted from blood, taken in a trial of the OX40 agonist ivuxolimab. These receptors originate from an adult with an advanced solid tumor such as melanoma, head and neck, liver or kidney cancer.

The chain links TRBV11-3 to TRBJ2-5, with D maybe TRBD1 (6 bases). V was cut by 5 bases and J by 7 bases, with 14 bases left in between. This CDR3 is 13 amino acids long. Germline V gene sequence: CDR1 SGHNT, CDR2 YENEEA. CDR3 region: CASSPSGHGTQYF. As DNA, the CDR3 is TGTGCCAGCAGCCCATCGGGACACGGGACCCAGTACTTC.

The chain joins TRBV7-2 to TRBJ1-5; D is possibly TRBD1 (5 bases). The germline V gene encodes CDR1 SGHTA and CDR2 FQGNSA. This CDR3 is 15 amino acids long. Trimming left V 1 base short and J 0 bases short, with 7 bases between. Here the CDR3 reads CASSLGGSSNQPQHF. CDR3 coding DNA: TGTGCCAGCAGCTTAGGGGGGAGTAGCAATCAGCCCCAGCATTTT.

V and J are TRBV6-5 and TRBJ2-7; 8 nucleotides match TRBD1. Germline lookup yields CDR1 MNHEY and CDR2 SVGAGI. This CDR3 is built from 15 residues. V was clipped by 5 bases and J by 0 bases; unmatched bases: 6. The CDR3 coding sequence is TGTGCCAGCAGTCAAAGGACAGGGAGCTCCTACGAGCAGTACTTC. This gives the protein CASSQRTGSSYEQYF.

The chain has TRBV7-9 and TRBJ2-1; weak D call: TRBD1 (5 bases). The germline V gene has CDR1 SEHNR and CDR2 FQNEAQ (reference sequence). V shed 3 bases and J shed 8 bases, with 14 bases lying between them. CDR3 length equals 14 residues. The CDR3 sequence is CASSFLYGADEQFF. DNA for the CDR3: TGTGCCAGCAGCTTTCTTTATGGGGCGGATGAGCAGTTCTTC.

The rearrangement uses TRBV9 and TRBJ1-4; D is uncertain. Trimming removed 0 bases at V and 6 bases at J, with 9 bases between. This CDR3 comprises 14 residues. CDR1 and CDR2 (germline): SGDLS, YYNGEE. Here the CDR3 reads CASSVGVQYEKLFF. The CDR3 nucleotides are TGTGCCAGCAGCGTAGGTGTACAGTATGAAAAACTGTTTTTT.